This T cell receptor (beta chain) stems from a study of glioma-infiltrating T cells after dendritic cell vaccination. Study-level information: Glioblastoma patients came from Phase I and II dendritic cell vaccination trials.

Time point noted: after dendritic cell vaccination, including at tumor progression/relapse. No glioblastoma patient carried an isocitrate dehydrogenase mutation. The method was immunoSEQ multiplex PCR; TCRdb's version includes in-frame clones alone and lacks a portion of them. The table lists about 87,000 clones, about four fifths of them singletons. In the case of this clone: Its antigen is as yet unknown.

General observations from the study: Patients with more pretreatment TILs had longer time to progression and survival. Only a small number of patients had complete blood and tumor samples.

Germline CDR1 is SEHNR and CDR2 is FQNEAQ (reference sequence). V dropped 5 bases and J dropped 11 bases, with 19 bases sitting between them. This CDR3 contains 14 residues. The receptor comes from a human donor with glioblastoma. The rearrangement links TRBV7-9 to TRBJ1-3; tentatively, D is TRBD1 (5 bases). Sequenced here: blood, sampled after dendritic cell vaccination. CDR3 sequence (DNA): TGTGCCAGCAGCCTGCAGGGAGGATTGGGTGCCATATATTTT. Amino acids: CASSLQGGLGAIYF.